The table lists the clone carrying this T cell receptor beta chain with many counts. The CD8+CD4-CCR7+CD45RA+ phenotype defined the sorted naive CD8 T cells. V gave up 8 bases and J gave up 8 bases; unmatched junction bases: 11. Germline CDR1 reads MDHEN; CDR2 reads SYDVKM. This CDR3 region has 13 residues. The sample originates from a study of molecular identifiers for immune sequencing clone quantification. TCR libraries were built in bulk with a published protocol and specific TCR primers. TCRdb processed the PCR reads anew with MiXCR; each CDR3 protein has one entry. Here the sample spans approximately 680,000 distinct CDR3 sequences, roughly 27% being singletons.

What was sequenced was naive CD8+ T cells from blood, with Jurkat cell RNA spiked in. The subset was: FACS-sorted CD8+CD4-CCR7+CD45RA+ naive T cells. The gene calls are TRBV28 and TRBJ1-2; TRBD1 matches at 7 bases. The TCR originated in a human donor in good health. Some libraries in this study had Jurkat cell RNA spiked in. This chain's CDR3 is CASSVDRELGYTF. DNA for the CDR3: TGTGCCAGCTCAGTAGACAGGGAACTAGGCTACACCTTC.